A selection of T cell receptor beta chains follows, all from one sample in a study of T cells in Graves' hyperthyroidism and ophthalmopathy. One entry per CDR3 protein, called by TCRdb with MiXCR from the multiplex PCR reads. The sample contains 450,000 to 600,000 distinct CDR3 sequences, about 15% of which appear only once. The sample comprised blood. These receptors were collected from a woman aged 40 to 50 with Graves' hyperthyroidism. Both conserved end residues are part of each CDR3. D genes are given only for firm matches. The listing skips clone size in some rows; elsewhere it reads once, few, many or a size class.

cdr3_length: 13
v_call: TRBV29-1
clone_size: few
j_call: TRBJ2-1
d_call: -
cdr3_aa: CSVEVANYNEQFF
cdr3_nt: TGCAGCGTTGAGGTAGCGAACTACAATGAGCAGTTCTTC

cdr3_length: 15
v_call: TRBV10-3
clone_size: -
j_call: TRBJ2-1
d_call: TRBD2
cdr3_aa: CAISGLAGSYNEQFF
cdr3_nt: TGTGCCATCAGTGGACTAGCGGGCTCCTACAATGAGCAGTTCTTC

cdr3_length: 14
v_call: TRBV2
clone_size: many
j_call: TRBJ2-2
d_call: -
cdr3_aa: CASNTGTNTGELFF
cdr3_nt: TGTGCCAGTAACACAGGGACGAACACCGGGGAGCTGTTTTTT

cdr3_length: 15
v_call: TRBV6-1
clone_size: many
j_call: TRBJ1-6
d_call: TRBD1
cdr3_aa: CASSEVDRGNSPLHF
cdr3_nt: TGTGCCAGCAGTGAAGTGGACAGGGGGAATTCACCCCTCCACTTT

cdr3_length: 15
v_call: TRBV6-1
clone_size: many
j_call: TRBJ1-1
d_call: TRBD1
cdr3_aa: CASSHDRDRNTEAFF
cdr3_nt: TGTGCCAGCAGTCACGACAGGGATAGAAACACTGAAGCTTTCTTT

cdr3_length: 14
v_call: TRBV18
clone_size: -
j_call: TRBJ2-7
d_call: -
cdr3_aa: CASSLVEQGYEQYF
cdr3_nt: TGTGCCAGCTCACTGGTCGAACAGGGCTACGAGCAGTACTTC

cdr3_length: 15
v_call: TRBV6-1
clone_size: few
j_call: TRBJ2-1
d_call: -
cdr3_aa: CASRGDPSLGYEQFF
cdr3_nt: TGTGCCAGCAGAGGGGACCCTTCACTGGGCTATGAGCAGTTCTTC

cdr3_length: 14
v_call: TRBV12-3/TRBV12-4
clone_size: -
j_call: TRBJ1-5
d_call: -
cdr3_aa: CASSLMGEDQPQHF
cdr3_nt: TGTGCCAGCAGCTTGATGGGGGAAGATCAGCCCCAGCATTTT

cdr3_length: 13
v_call: TRBV5-1
clone_size: -
j_call: TRBJ2-1
d_call: -
cdr3_aa: CASSLELVNEQFF
cdr3_nt: TGCGCCAGCAGCTTGGAGCTAGTCAATGAGCAGTTCTTC

cdr3_length: 16
v_call: TRBV9
clone_size: few
j_call: TRBJ1-4
d_call: -
cdr3_aa: CASSVGGRGRNEKLFF
cdr3_nt: TGTGCCAGCAGCGTAGGGGGCCGGGGCAGGAATGAAAAACTGTTTTTT

cdr3_length: 15
v_call: TRBV19
clone_size: -
j_call: TRBJ2-5
d_call: -
cdr3_aa: CASRITGQGGETQYF
cdr3_nt: TGTGCCAGTAGGATTACGGGCCAAGGAGGGGAGACCCAGTACTTC

cdr3_length: 15
v_call: TRBV28
clone_size: many
j_call: TRBJ1-1
d_call: -
cdr3_aa: CASSLLGAQNTEAFF
cdr3_nt: TGTGCCAGCAGTTTACTGGGGGCGCAGAACACTGAAGCTTTCTTT

cdr3_length: 13
v_call: TRBV20-1
clone_size: many
j_call: TRBJ2-5
d_call: TRBD2
cdr3_aa: CSANLGGWETQYF
cdr3_nt: TGCAGTGCTAATCTGGGAGGGTGGGAGACCCAGTACTTC

cdr3_length: 13
v_call: TRBV3-1
clone_size: -
j_call: TRBJ2-7
d_call: -
cdr3_aa: CASSQDGAYEQYF
cdr3_nt: TGTGCCAGCAGCCAAGACGGGGCCTACGAGCAGTACTTC

cdr3_length: 14
v_call: TRBV12-3/TRBV12-4
clone_size: -
j_call: TRBJ1-4
d_call: -
cdr3_aa: CASSLQLAREKLFF
cdr3_nt: TGTGCCAGCAGTTTACAACTCGCTAGGGAAAAACTGTTTTTT

cdr3_length: 14
v_call: TRBV2
clone_size: -
j_call: TRBJ1-3
d_call: -
cdr3_aa: CASSEEGAGNTIYF
cdr3_nt: TGTGCCAGCAGTGAGGAGGGGGCTGGAAACACCATATATTTT

cdr3_length: 15
v_call: TRBV11-2
clone_size: many
j_call: TRBJ2-7
d_call: TRBD2
cdr3_aa: CASSLRLADSYEQYF
cdr3_nt: TGTGCCAGCAGCCTGAGACTAGCGGACTCCTACGAGCAGTACTTC

cdr3_length: 13
v_call: TRBV18
clone_size: many
j_call: TRBJ2-1
d_call: -
cdr3_aa: CASSDGVYNEQFF
cdr3_nt: TGTGCCAGCTCAGACGGAGTTTACAATGAGCAGTTCTTC

cdr3_length: 14
v_call: TRBV11-2
clone_size: -
j_call: TRBJ2-5
d_call: -
cdr3_aa: CASSESGAWETQYF
cdr3_nt: TGTGCCAGCAGTGAGTCAGGGGCTTGGGAGACCCAGTACTTC

cdr3_length: 14
v_call: TRBV7-3
clone_size: few
j_call: TRBJ2-2
d_call: TRBD1
cdr3_aa: CASSQQGFTGELFF
cdr3_nt: TGTGCCAGCAGTCAACAGGGGTTCACCGGGGAGCTGTTTTTT

cdr3_length: 16
v_call: TRBV6-5
clone_size: many
j_call: TRBJ2-2
d_call: TRBD1
cdr3_aa: CASSYQGTGIIGELFF
cdr3_nt: TGTGCCAGCAGTTACCAGGGGACAGGGATCATCGGGGAGCTGTTTTTT

cdr3_length: 15
v_call: TRBV6-5
clone_size: few
j_call: TRBJ1-2
d_call: TRBD1
cdr3_aa: CASSYSGQGNYGYTF
cdr3_nt: TGTGCCAGCAGTTACTCAGGACAGGGAAACTATGGCTACACCTTC

cdr3_length: 15
v_call: TRBV12-3/TRBV12-4
clone_size: many
j_call: TRBJ2-7
d_call: TRBD1
cdr3_aa: CASSPPGQSSYEQYF
cdr3_nt: TGTGCCAGCAGCCCGCCGGGACAGAGCTCCTACGAGCAGTACTTC

cdr3_length: 16
v_call: TRBV28
clone_size: -
j_call: TRBJ1-4
d_call: -
cdr3_aa: CASSPWGGRTNEKLFF
cdr3_nt: TGTGCCAGCAGTCCCTGGGGTGGGAGGACTAATGAAAAACTGTTTTTT

cdr3_length: 10
v_call: TRBV20-1
clone_size: many
j_call: TRBJ1-4
d_call: -
cdr3_aa: CSALDEKLFF
cdr3_nt: TGCAGTGCTCTCGATGAAAAACTGTTTTTT

cdr3_length: 15
v_call: TRBV12-3/TRBV12-4
clone_size: few
j_call: TRBJ2-5
d_call: -
cdr3_aa: CASSESLAGQETQYF
cdr3_nt: TGTGCCAGCTCGGAGTCCCTTGCGGGGCAAGAGACCCAGTACTTC

cdr3_length: 13
v_call: TRBV10-1
clone_size: -
j_call: TRBJ2-2
d_call: -
cdr3_aa: CASSELRGGELFF
cdr3_nt: TGCGCCAGCAGTGAGCTCCGAGGCGGGGAGCTGTTTTTT

cdr3_length: 13
v_call: TRBV20-1
clone_size: many
j_call: TRBJ1-5
d_call: TRBD1
cdr3_aa: CSANRQGNQPQHF
cdr3_nt: TGCAGTGCTAATAGACAGGGTAATCAGCCCCAGCATTTT

cdr3_length: 13
v_call: TRBV28
clone_size: many
j_call: TRBJ1-2
d_call: -
cdr3_aa: CASKRPTNYGYTF
cdr3_nt: TGTGCCAGCAAGAGGCCGACTAACTATGGCTACACCTTC

cdr3_length: 14
v_call: TRBV20-1
clone_size: few
j_call: TRBJ2-2
d_call: -
cdr3_aa: CSASGTSNTGELFF
cdr3_nt: TGCAGTGCTAGCGGGACTTCGAACACCGGGGAGCTGTTTTTT

cdr3_length: 16
v_call: TRBV5-5
clone_size: -
j_call: TRBJ2-7
d_call: TRBD1
cdr3_aa: CASSLVVGQGVYEQYF
cdr3_nt: TGTGCCAGCAGCTTGGTGGTAGGACAGGGGGTCTACGAGCAGTACTTC

cdr3_length: 10
v_call: TRBV10-3
clone_size: few
j_call: TRBJ2-7
d_call: -
cdr3_aa: CAIVRAEQYF
cdr3_nt: TGTGCCATCGTCAGAGCCGAGCAGTACTTC

cdr3_length: 15
v_call: TRBV4-1
clone_size: -
j_call: TRBJ1-5
d_call: TRBD1
cdr3_aa: CASSQDGQGSLPQHF
cdr3_nt: TGCGCCAGCAGCCAAGATGGACAGGGGAGTTTGCCCCAGCATTTT

cdr3_length: 14
v_call: TRBV6-2/TRBV6-3
clone_size: -
j_call: TRBJ2-2
d_call: TRBD1
cdr3_aa: CASSGQDYTGELFF
cdr3_nt: TGTGCCAGCAGCGGACAGGATTACACCGGGGAGCTGTTTTTT

cdr3_length: 16
v_call: TRBV28
clone_size: -
j_call: TRBJ1-5
d_call: -
cdr3_aa: CASSLIRLYSNQPQHF
cdr3_nt: TGTGCCAGCAGTTTGATAAGGCTTTATAGCAATCAGCCCCAGCATTTT

cdr3_length: 16
v_call: TRBV15
clone_size: -
j_call: TRBJ2-7
d_call: -
cdr3_aa: CATSRDLDIWSYEQYF
cdr3_nt: TGTGCCACCAGCAGAGATTTGGACATATGGAGCTACGAGCAGTACTTC

cdr3_length: 14
v_call: TRBV7-2
clone_size: many
j_call: TRBJ2-5
d_call: TRBD1
cdr3_aa: CASRPRQGSETQYF
cdr3_nt: TGTGCCAGCAGGCCAAGACAGGGAAGCGAGACCCAGTACTTC

cdr3_length: 15
v_call: TRBV6-1
clone_size: -
j_call: TRBJ2-1
d_call: TRBD2
cdr3_aa: CASSPSSGAYNEQFF
cdr3_nt: TGTGCCAGCAGTCCCTCTAGCGGGGCCTACAATGAGCAGTTCTTC

cdr3_length: 14
v_call: TRBV30
clone_size: -
j_call: TRBJ1-1
d_call: TRBD1
cdr3_aa: CAWSVGQGGTEAFF
cdr3_nt: TGTGCCTGGAGTGTTGGACAGGGCGGGACTGAAGCTTTCTTT